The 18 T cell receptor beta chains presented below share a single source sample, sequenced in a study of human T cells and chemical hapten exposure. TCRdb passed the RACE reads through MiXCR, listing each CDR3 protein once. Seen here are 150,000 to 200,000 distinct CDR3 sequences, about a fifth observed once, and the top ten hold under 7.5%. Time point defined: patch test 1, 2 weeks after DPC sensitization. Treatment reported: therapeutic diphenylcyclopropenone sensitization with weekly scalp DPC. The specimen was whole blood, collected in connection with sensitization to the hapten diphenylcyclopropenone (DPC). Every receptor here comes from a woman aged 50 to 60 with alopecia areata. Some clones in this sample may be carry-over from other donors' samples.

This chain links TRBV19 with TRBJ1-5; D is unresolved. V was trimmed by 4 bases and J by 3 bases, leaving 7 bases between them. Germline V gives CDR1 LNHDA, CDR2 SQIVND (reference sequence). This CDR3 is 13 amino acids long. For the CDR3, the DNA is TGTGCCAGTAGTACGCAGATCAATCAGCCCCAGCATTTT. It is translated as CASSTQINQPQHF.

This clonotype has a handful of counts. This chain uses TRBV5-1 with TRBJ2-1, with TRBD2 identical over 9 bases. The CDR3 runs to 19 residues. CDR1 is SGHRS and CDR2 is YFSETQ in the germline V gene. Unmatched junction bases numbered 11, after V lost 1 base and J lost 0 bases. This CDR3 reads CASSLLSGLAGSSYNEQFF. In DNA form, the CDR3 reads TGCGCCAGCAGCTTGCTGTCTGGCCTAGCGGGAAGCTCCTACAATGAGCAGTTCTTC.

The CDR3 is CASSLAEDTEAFF. The CDR3 DNA reads TGTGCCAGCAGTTTGGCAGAAGACACTGAAGCTTTCTTT. V and J are TRBV12-3 or TRBV12-4 and TRBJ1-1; no clear D. Trimming left V 3 bases short and J 3 bases short, with 8 bases between. This CDR3 contains 13 residues.

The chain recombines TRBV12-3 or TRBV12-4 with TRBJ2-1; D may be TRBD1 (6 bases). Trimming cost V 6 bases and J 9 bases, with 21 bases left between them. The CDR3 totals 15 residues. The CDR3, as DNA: TGTGCCAGCAGCCCCCAGGGGATACGCTTCGGTGAGCAGTTCTTC. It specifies CASSPQGIRFGEQFF.

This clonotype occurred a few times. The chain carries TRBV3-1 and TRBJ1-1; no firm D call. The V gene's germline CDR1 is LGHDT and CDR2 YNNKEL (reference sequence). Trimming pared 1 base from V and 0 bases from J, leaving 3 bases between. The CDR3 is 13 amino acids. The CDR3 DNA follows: TGTGCCAGCAGCCAAGTCATGAACACTGAAGCTTTCTTT. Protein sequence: CASSQVMNTEAFF.

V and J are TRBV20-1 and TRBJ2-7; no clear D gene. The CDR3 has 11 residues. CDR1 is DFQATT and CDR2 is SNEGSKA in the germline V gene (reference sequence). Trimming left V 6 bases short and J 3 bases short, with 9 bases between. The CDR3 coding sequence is TGCAGTGCCACTATTCGCTACGAGCAGTACTTC. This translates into CSATIRYEQYF.

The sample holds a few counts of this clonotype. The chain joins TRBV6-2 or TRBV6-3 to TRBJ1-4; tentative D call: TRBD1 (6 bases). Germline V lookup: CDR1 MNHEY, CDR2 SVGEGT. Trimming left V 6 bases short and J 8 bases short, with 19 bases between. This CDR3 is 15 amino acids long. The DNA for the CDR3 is TGTGCCAGCAGCTACGGACAATCCCAGGGGGAAAAACTGTTTTTT. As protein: CASSYGQSQGEKLFF.

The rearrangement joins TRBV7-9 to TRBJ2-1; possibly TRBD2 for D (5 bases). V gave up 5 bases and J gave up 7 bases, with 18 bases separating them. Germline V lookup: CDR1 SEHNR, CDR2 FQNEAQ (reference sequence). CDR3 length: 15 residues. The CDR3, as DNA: TGTGCCAGCAGCCGGCTCCTGGGAGTTGAGAATGAGCAGTTCTTC. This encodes CASSRLLGVENEQFF.

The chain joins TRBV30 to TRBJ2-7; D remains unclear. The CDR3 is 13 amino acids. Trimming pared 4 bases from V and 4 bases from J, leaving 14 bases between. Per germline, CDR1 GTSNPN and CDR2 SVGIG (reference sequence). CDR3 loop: CAWNAGHGYEQYF. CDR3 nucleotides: TGTGCCTGGAACGCCGGCCATGGTTACGAGCAGTACTTC.

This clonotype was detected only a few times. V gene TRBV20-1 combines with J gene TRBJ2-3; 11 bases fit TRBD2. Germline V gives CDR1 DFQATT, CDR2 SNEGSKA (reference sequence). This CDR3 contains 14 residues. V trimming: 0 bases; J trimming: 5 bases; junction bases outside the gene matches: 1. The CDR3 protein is CSARDTSGRDTQYF. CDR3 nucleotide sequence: TGCAGTGCTAGAGATACTAGCGGGAGAGATACGCAGTATTTT.

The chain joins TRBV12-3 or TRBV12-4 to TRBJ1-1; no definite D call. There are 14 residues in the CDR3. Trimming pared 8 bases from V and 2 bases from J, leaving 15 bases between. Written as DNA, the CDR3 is TGTGCCAGCGTTGAGAAGGAGATTAACACTGAAGCTTTCTTT. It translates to CASVEKEINTEAFF.

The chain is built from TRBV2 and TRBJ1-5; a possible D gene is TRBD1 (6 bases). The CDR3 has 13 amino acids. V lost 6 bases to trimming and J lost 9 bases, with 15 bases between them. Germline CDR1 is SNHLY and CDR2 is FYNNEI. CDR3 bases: TGTGCCAGCAGCGAACAGGGAAAGGGGCCCCAGCATTTT. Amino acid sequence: CASSEQGKGPQHF. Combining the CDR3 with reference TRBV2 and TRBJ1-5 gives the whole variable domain EPEVTQTPSHQVTQMGQEVILRCVPISNHLYFYWYRQILGQKVEFLVSFYNNEISEKSEIFDDQFSVERPDGSNFTLKIRSTKLEDSAMYFCASSEQGKGPQHFGDGTRLSIL.

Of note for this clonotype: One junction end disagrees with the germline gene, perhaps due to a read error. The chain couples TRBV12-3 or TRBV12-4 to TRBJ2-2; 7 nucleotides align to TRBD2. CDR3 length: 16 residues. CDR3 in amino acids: CATSPPGLANTGELFF. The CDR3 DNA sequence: TGTGCCACCAGTCCCCCCGGACTAGCGAACACCGGGGAGCTGTTTTTT.

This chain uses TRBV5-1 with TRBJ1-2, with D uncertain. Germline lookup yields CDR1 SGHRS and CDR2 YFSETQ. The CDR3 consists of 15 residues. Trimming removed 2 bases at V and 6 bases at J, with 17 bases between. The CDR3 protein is CASSLVEGIGDGYTF. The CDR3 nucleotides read TGCGCCAGCAGCTTAGTCGAGGGAATCGGTGATGGCTACACCTTC.

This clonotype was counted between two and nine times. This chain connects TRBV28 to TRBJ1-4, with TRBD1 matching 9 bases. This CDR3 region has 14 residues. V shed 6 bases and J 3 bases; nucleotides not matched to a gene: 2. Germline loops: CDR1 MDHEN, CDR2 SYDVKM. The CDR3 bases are TGTGCCAGCAGCCGGACAGGGGCTAATGAAAAACTGTTTTTT. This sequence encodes CASSRTGANEKLFF.

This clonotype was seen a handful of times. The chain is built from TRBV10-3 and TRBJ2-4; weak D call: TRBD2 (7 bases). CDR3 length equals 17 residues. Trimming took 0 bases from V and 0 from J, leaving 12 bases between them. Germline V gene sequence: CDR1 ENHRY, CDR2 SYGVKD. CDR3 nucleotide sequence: TGTGCCATCAGTGAGTCCGACGGGGGGCAAGCCAAAAACATTCAGTACTTC. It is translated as CAISESDGGQAKNIQYF.

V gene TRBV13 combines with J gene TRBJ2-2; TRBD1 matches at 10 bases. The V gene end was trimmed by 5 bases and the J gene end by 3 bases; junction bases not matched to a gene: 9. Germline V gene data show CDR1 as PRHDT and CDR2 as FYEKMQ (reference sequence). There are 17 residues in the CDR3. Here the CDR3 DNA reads TGTGCCAGCAGCAAGAAAACCGGGACAGGGGACACCGGGGAGCTGTTTTTT. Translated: CASSKKTGTGDTGELFF.

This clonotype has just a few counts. The CDR3 DNA follows: TGCAGCGTTGAAGGTTCCGGGACAGGGGCAGGGACAGATACGCAGTATTTT. Protein: CSVEGSGTGAGTDTQYF. The J gene is TRBJ2-3, the V gene TRBV29-1; 10 bases fit TRBD1. V lost 1 base and J lost 3; bases outside the gene matches: 10. From germline, CDR1 is SQVTM and CDR2 ANQGSEA. This CDR3 contains 17 residues.